What follows are 21 T cell receptor beta chains derived from one specimen sequenced in a study of long-term antiretroviral therapy in people with HIV. Survey-level resolution applied to immunoSEQ assay v3.0. Measured with immunoSEQ multiplex PCR; TCRdb has only the in-frame clones, and not every one. This repertoire shows 34,000 or so clones, roughly 94% found once; its top ten account for around 3.8%. The source material was unsorted PBMCs, sampled just over 5 years after starting antiretroviral therapy. The receptors shown here come from a woman in her fifties or sixties with HIV.

V gene TRBV30 combines with J gene TRBJ2-7, with 7 positions matching TRBD1. The V gene's germline CDR1 is GTSNPN and CDR2 SVGIG (reference sequence). CDR3 length equals 14 residues. The trim removed 1 base at V and 2 bases at J, leaving 5 bases unmatched. CDR3 in DNA: TGTGCCTGGAGTGAACAGGGGCTTCCCTACGAGCAGTACTTC. Protein sequence: CAWSEQGLPYEQYF.

The V gene is TRBV6-6, the J gene TRBJ1-5; TRBD1 agrees at 11 bases. Germline V gene data show CDR1 as MNHNY and CDR2 as SVGAGI (reference sequence). The J segment lost 1 base and the V segment lost 5 bases, leaving 1 base of the junction unmatched. The CDR3 totals 15 residues. CDR3: CASSGQGASNQPQHF. The CDR3 DNA is TGTGCCAGCAGTGGACAGGGGGCGAGCAATCAGCCCCAGCATTTT.

V usage is TRBV10-2 and J usage is TRBJ2-7, with 8 positions matching TRBD2. J lost 1 base, V lost 8 bases, and 10 bases had no gene match. This CDR3 is built from 15 residues. Per germline, CDR1 WSHSY and CDR2 SAAADI. CDR3 sequence reads: CASLLRTSGSYEQYF. The CDR3 nucleotides read TGCGCCAGCCTCCTTCGTACTAGCGGATCCTACGAGCAGTACTTC.

The sample holds one count of this clone. The chain couples TRBV25-1 to TRBJ1-3; 11 nucleotides match TRBD1. V dropped 6 bases and J dropped 5; count of bases not matched to a gene: 6. From germline, CDR1 is MGHDK and CDR2 SYGVNS. The CDR3 loop spans 15 amino acids. The CDR3, as DNA: TGTGCCAGCAGCGGGACAGGGGGATTGCGAAACACCATATATTTT. The encoded protein is CASSGTGGLRNTIYF.

Only one count was recorded for this clone. The chain recombines TRBV5-5 with TRBJ1-1; D uncertain. Trimming pared 0 bases from V and 4 bases from J, leaving 7 bases between. This CDR3 has 13 amino acids. Germline V gene lookup returns CDR1 SGHKS and CDR2 YYEKEE (reference sequence). This CDR3 reads CASSLEARTEAFF. The DNA of the CDR3 is TGTGCCAGCAGCTTGGAAGCACGCACTGAAGCTTTCTTT. Complete variable domain (other parts from reference TRBV5-5 and TRBJ1-1): DAGVTQSPTHLIKTRGQQVTLRCSPISGHKSVSWYQQVLGQGPQFIFQYYEKEERGRGNFPDRFSARQFPNYSSELNVNALLLGDSALYLCASSLEARTEAFFGQGTRLTVV.

The chain uses TRBV7-3 and TRBJ1-1; maybe TRBD1 (5 bases). In germline, CDR1 is SGHTA, CDR2 FQGTGA. V gave up 1 base and J gave up 4 bases, with 7 bases separating them. There are 13 residues in the CDR3. The CDR3 bases are TGTGCCAGCAGCTTAAGGGGGGGCACTGAAGCTTTCTTT. Protein sequence: CASSLRGGTEAFF.

The chain employs TRBV18 and TRBJ2-3, with TRBD2 matching 13 bases. The germline CDR1 and CDR2 sequences are KGHSH and LQKENI. V shed 4 bases, J shed 6 bases, and the junction held 7 bases outside the gene matches. This CDR3 is built from 16 residues. The CDR3 bases are TGTGCCAGCTCACAACTAGCGGGGGGGCCGAAGGATACGCAGTATTTT. Translated: CASSQLAGGPKDTQYF.

V gene TRBV7-9 combines with J gene TRBJ2-3; TRBD2 is a possible D gene (6 bases). V was cut by 5 bases and J by 4 bases, with 13 bases left in between. The CDR3 extends over 14 amino acids. Germline loops: CDR1 SEHNR, CDR2 FQNEAQ (reference sequence). CDR3 sequence (DNA): TGTGCCAGCAGCCCCCCTCGACTAGCAGATACGCAGTATTTT. This sequence encodes CASSPPRLADTQYF.

V usage is TRBV19 and J usage is TRBJ2-7; 9 bases are shared with TRBD1. Germline V gene lookup returns CDR1 LNHDA and CDR2 SQIVND (reference sequence). The CDR3 runs to 16 residues. V was clipped by 3 bases and J by 6 bases; unmatched bases: 12. The CDR3 nucleotides read TGTGCCAGTAGTATCCGTTCCGGGACAGGGAAGGTCGAGCAGTACTTC. Residues: CASSIRSGTGKVEQYF.

The genes are TRBV7-8 and TRBJ2-6; D may be TRBD1 (6 bases). CDR3 length equals 17 residues. With 2 bases removed from V and 3 bases from J, the gap between germline ends came to 14 bases. Germline CDR1 reads SGHVS; CDR2 reads FQNEAQ. The CDR3 bases are TGTGCCAGCAGCTTAAGGAACAGGGAACATGGGGCCAACGTCCTGACTTTC. Its protein is CASSLRNREHGANVLTF.

This chain connects TRBV27 to TRBJ2-7; TRBD1 matches at 9 bases. From germline, CDR1 is MNHEY and CDR2 SMNVEV (reference sequence). The CDR3 is made up of 15 amino acids. V trimming: 2 bases; J trimming: 6 bases; junction bases outside the gene matches: 8. In nucleotides, the CDR3 is TGTGCCAGCAGTTTAAGCGGACAGGGGTCTGCCGAGCAGTACTTC. Translating gives CASSLSGQGSAEQYF.

The V call is TRBV5-4, the J call TRBJ1-6; 9 bases fit TRBD1. The CDR3 has 15 amino acids. Germline V gives CDR1 SGHNT, CDR2 YYREEE (reference sequence). Losses at the gene ends were 5 bases for V and 2 bases for J; bases not matched to a gene: 2. The CDR3 protein is CASRRDRAYNSPLHF. The CDR3 nucleotides read TGTGCCAGCAGACGGGACAGGGCCTATAATTCACCCCTCCACTTT.

This clone was detected once. The chain is built from TRBV7-2 and TRBJ2-3, with 10 bases aligning to TRBD2. Germline CDR1 is SGHTA and CDR2 is FQGNSA. V lost 5 bases to trimming and J lost 5 bases; unmatched junction nucleotides: 13. This CDR3 spans 17 amino acids. This CDR3 is CASSPPQRGGREDTQYF. In DNA form, the CDR3 reads TGTGCCAGCAGCCCACCTCAGCGGGGGGGCAGGGAAGATACGCAGTATTTT.

In this sample, this clone turned up once. The chain couples TRBV15 to TRBJ2-5; D is perhaps TRBD1 or TRBD2 (6 bases each). This CDR3 is 16 amino acids long. V lost 3 bases, J lost 4 bases, and 18 bases lay in between. The germline CDR1 and CDR2 sequences are LNHNV and YYDKDF (reference sequence). The CDR3: CATSRVGVGGRETQYF. The CDR3, as DNA: TGTGCCACCAGCAGGGTCGGTGTGGGGGGCCGAGAGACCCAGTACTTC.

This chain connects TRBV7-2 to TRBJ1-4; no clear D. Germline V gene data show CDR1 as SGHTA and CDR2 as FQGNSA. V was shortened by 1 base and J by 6 bases, with 12 bases between the two germline ends. The CDR3 covers 15 residues. The CDR3 nucleotides are TGTGCCAGCAGCTTAGTATTTGCCTCTTATGAAAAACTGTTTTTT. It codes for CASSLVFASYEKLFF.

The CDR3 region is CSVARNSNTEAFF. DNA of the CDR3: TGCAGCGTTGCCAGGAATTCGAACACTGAAGCTTTCTTT. This chain uses TRBV29-1 with TRBJ1-1, with D hard to call. The CDR3 sequence is 13 residues long. Trimming took 4 bases from V and 1 from J, leaving 10 bases between them. CDR1 and CDR2 (germline): SQVTM, ANQGSEA. Drawing the rest from reference TRBV29-1 and TRBJ1-1, the complete variable domain is SAVISQKPSRDICQRGTSLTIQCQVDSQVTMMFWYRQQPGQSLTLIATANQGSEATYESGFVIDKFPISRPNLTFSTLTVSNMSPEDSSIYLCSVARNSNTEAFFGQGTRLTVV.

J is TRBJ2-5 and V is TRBV11-2; D unresolved. Germline V gives CDR1 SGHAT, CDR2 FQNNGV. This CDR3 comprises 14 residues. V was cut by 1 base and J by 5 bases, with 11 bases left in between. The CDR3 bases are TGTGCCAGCAGCTTAGGACGCCTGAGGGAGACCCAGTACTTC. Encoded protein: CASSLGRLRETQYF.

The chain employs TRBV7-9 and TRBJ1-1; D gene unclear. V was trimmed by 5 bases and J by 6 bases, leaving 7 bases between them. This CDR3 comprises 11 residues. Germline CDR1 SEHNR, CDR2 FQNEAQ (reference sequence). The CDR3: CASSIQPEAFF. As DNA, the CDR3 is TGTGCCAGCAGCATTCAACCTGAAGCTTTCTTT.

The chain couples TRBV10-3 to TRBJ2-2; D gene unclear. The CDR3 runs 14 residues. Trimming stripped 1 base from V and 3 bases from J, with 6 bases between. From germline, CDR1 is ENHRY and CDR2 SYGVKD. The CDR3 sequence is CAISEYGDTGELFF. For the CDR3, the DNA is TGTGCCATCAGTGAGTACGGTGACACCGGGGAGCTGTTTTTT.

The chain's CDR3 is CASSSNALSSSYEQYF. The CDR3 nucleotides read TGTGCCAGCAGCTCTAATGCACTGTCGAGCTCCTACGAGCAGTACTTC. This chain links TRBV7-9 with TRBJ2-7; D ambiguous. CDR1 SEHNR and CDR2 FQNEAQ come from the germline V gene (reference sequence). V gave up 4 bases and J gave up 0 bases, with 16 bases separating them. The CDR3 extends over 16 amino acids.

The chain links TRBV7-3 to TRBJ2-1; weak D call: TRBD2 (6 bases). The CDR3 is 16 amino acids. Germline-derived CDR1 and CDR2 are SGHTA and FQGTGA. Trimming cost V 2 bases and J 4 bases, with 15 bases left between them. The CDR3 DNA follows: TGTGCCAGCAGCTTATTGGGGCAGGGAGGATACAATGAGCAGTTCTTC. Its protein product is CASSLLGQGGYNEQFF.